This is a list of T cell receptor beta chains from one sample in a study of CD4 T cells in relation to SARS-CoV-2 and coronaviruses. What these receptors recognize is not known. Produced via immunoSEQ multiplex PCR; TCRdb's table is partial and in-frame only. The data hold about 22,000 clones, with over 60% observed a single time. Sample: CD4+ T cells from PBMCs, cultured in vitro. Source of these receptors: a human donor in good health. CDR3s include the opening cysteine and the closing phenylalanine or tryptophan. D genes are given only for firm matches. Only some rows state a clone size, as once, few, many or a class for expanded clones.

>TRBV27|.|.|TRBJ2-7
CASSLNFLGLGGYEQYF
TGTGCCAGCAGTTTAAACTTCCTGGGGCTGGGGGGCTACGAGCAGTACTTC
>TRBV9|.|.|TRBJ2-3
CASSVGVENTDTQYF
TGTGCCAGCAGCGTAGGGGTTGAAAACACAGATACGCAGTATTTT
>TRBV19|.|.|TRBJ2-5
CASSGITRGETQYF
TGTGCCAGTAGTGGGATCACTAGGGGGGAGACCCAGTACTTC
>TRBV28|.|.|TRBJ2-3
CASRLWGRTDTQYF
TGTGCCAGCAGGCTGTGGGGGAGGACAGATACGCAGTATTTT
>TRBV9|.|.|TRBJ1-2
CASSVAGAGVLYGYTF
TGTGCCAGCAGCGTAGCTGGGGCAGGGGTGTTGTATGGCTACACCTTC
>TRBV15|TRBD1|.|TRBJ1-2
CATSRGNDRGLDYGYTF
TGTGCCACCAGCAGGGGGAATGACAGGGGGCTTGACTATGGCTACACCTTC
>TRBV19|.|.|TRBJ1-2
CASSPGRARAISNYGYTF
TGTGCCAGTAGCCCGGGTAGGGCCAGGGCCATTTCTAACTATGGCTACACCTTC
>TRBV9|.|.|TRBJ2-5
CASSSTLETQYF
TGTGCCAGCAGCAGCACTCTGGAGACCCAGTACTTC
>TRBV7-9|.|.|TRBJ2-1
CASSTTSSYEQFF
TGTGCCAGCAGCACCACTAGTAGCTATGAGCAGTTCTTC
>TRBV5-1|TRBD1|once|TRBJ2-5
CASSLGQGETQYF
TGCGCCAGCAGCTTGGGACAGGGAGAGACCCAGTACTTC
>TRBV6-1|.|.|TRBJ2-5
CASSEPLIRELETQYF
TGTGCCAGCAGTGAACCTTTGATCAGGGAGTTGGAGACCCAGTACTTC
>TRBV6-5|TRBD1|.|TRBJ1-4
CASERQGAGEKLFF
TGTGCCAGCGAGAGACAGGGGGCTGGTGAAAAACTGTTTTTT
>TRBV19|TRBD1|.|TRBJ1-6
CASSIILSGGGTHSPLHF
TGTGCCAGTAGTATTATCCTATCAGGGGGCGGAACCCACTCACCCCTCCACTTT
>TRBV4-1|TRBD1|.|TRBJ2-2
CASSERDRTSNTGELFF
TGCGCCAGCAGCGAACGGGACAGGACCTCGAACACCGGGGAGCTGTTTTTT
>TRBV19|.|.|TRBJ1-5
CASSSVRDSNQPQHF
TGTGCCAGTAGTTCAGTAAGGGATAGCAATCAGCCCCAGCATTTT
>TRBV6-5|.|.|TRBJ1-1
CASSYREPGTEAFF
TGTGCCAGCAGTTACCGGGAACCGGGAACTGAAGCTTTCTTT
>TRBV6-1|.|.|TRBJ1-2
CASSERIGDWYGYTF
TGTGCCAGCAGTGAACGAATTGGAGACTGGTATGGCTACACCTTC
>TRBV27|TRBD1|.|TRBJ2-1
CASSLFLPGQGNEQFF
TGTGCCAGCAGTTTATTCTTACCGGGACAGGGGAATGAGCAGTTCTTC
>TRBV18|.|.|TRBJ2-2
CASSHVSDAGELFF
TGTGCCAGCTCACACGTCTCGGACGCCGGGGAGCTGTTTTTT
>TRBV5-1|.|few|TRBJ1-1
CASSTTGRDTEAFF
TGCGCCAGCAGCACCACAGGTCGCGACACTGAAGCTTTCTTT
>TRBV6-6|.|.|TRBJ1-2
CASSYQVVNYGYTF
TGTGCCAGCAGTTACCAAGTCGTTAACTATGGCTACACCTTC
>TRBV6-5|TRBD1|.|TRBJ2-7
CASRNDRASYEQYF
TGTGCCAGCAGGAATGACAGGGCCTCCTACGAGCAGTACTTC
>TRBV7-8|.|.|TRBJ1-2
CASSFQGREGYTF
TGTGCCAGCAGCTTCCAAGGGCGTGAAGGCTACACCTTC
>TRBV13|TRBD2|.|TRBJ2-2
CASSLPSGGYTGELFF
TGTGCCAGCAGCTTACCTAGCGGGGGTTACACCGGGGAGCTGTTTTTT
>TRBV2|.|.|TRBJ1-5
CASSEFQPQHF
TGTGCCAGCAGTGAGTTTCAGCCCCAGCATTTT
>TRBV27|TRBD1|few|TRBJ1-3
CASSPHRGRYGNTIYF
TGTGCCAGCAGTCCCCACAGGGGGCGATACGGAAACACCATATATTTT
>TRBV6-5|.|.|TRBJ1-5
CASSYSRRGKPQHF
TGTGCCAGCAGTTACTCCAGACGTGGGAAGCCCCAGCATTTT
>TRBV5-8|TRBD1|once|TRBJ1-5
CASSLGDRGLSQPQHF
TGTGCCAGCAGCTTGGGAGACAGGGGGCTGTCTCAGCCCCAGCATTTT
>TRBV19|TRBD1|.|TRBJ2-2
CASSIQGAPVTGELFF
TGTGCCAGTAGTATACAGGGGGCGCCCGTAACCGGGGAGCTGTTTTTT
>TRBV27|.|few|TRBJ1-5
CASPVRLPGQPQHF
TGTGCCAGCCCCGTCCGGTTGCCCGGTCAGCCCCAGCATTTT
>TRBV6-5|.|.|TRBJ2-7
CASSYPLGSGGYEQYF
TGTGCCAGCAGTTACCCCCTTGGATCCGGGGGCTACGAGCAGTACTTC
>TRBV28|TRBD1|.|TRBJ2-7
CASSLRGQGEQYF
TGTGCCAGCAGTTTACGTGGACAGGGAGAGCAGTACTTC
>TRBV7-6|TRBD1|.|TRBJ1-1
CASSLATGVLDTEAFF
TGTGCCAGCAGCTTAGCCACAGGGGTGTTGGACACTGAAGCTTTCTTT